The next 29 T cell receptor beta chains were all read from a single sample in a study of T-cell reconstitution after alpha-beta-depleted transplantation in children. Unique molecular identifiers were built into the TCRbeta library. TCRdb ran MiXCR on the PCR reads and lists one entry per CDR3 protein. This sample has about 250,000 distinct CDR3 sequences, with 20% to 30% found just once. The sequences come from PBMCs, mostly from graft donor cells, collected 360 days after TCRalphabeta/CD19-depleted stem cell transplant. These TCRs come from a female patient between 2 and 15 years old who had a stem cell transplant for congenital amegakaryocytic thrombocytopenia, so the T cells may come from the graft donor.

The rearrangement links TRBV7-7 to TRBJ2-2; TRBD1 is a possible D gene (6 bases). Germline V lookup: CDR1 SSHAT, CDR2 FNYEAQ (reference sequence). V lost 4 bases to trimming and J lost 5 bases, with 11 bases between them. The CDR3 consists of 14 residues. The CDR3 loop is CASSSDRHTGELFF. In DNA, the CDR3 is TGTGCCAGCAGCTCCGACAGGCATACCGGGGAGCTGTTTTTT.

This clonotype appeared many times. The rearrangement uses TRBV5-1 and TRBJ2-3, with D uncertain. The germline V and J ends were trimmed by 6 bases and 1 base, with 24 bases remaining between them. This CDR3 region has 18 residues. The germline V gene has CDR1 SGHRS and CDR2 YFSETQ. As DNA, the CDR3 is TGCGCCAGCACCCATCTTCCCCTCCGATATGGGGGCACAGATACGCAGTATTTT. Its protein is CASTHLPLRYGGTDTQYF.

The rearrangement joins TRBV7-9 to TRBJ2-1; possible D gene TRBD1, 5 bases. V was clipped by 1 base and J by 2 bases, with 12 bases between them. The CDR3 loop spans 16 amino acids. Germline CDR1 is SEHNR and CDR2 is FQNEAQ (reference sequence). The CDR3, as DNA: TGTGCCAGCAGCTTAGTTTGGGCAGGGACCTACAATGAGCAGTTCTTC. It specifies CASSLVWAGTYNEQFF.

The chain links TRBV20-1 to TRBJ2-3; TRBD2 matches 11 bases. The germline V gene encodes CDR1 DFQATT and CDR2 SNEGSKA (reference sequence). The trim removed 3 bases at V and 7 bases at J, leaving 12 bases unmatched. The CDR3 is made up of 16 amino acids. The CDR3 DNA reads TGCAGTGCTAGTCTCACCGCTAGCGGGAGGACATATACGCAGTATTTT. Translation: CSASLTASGRTYTQYF.

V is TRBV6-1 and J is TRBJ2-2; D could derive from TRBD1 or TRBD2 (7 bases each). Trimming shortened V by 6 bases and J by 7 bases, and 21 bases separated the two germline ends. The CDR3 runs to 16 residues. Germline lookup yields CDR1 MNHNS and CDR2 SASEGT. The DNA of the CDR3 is TGTGCCAGCAGGCCAAACAGGGGAGGGTACGTCGGGGAGCTGTTTTTT. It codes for CASRPNRGGYVGELFF.

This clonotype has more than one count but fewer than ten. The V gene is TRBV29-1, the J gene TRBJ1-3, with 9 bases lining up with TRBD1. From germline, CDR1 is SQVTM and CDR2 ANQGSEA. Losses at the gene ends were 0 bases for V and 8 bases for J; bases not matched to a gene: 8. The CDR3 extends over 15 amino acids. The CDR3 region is CSVEDSGDRDDTIYF. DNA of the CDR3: TGCAGCGTTGAAGATTCAGGGGACAGGGACGACACCATATATTTT.

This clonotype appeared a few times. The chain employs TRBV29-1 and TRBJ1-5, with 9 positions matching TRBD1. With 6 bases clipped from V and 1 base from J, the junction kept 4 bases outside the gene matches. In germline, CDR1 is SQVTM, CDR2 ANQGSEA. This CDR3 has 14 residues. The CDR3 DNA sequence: TGCAGCGTCGCGACAGGGGGAAGCAATCAGCCCCAGCATTTT. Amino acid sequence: CSVATGGSNQPQHF.

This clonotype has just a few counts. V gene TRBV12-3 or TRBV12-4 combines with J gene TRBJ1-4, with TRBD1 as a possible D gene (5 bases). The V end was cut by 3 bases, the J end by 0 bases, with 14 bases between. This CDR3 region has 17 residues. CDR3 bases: TGTGCCAGCAGTTTGGGGGTGTTTACTACAACTAATGAAAAACTGTTTTTT. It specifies CASSLGVFTTTNEKLFF.

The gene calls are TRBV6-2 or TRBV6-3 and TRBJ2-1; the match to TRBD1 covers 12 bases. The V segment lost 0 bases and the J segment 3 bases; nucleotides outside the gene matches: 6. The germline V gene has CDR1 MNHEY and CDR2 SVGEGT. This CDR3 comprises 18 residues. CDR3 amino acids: CASSYSNGDRGLYNEQFF. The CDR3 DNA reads TGTGCCAGCAGTTACTCGAACGGGGACAGGGGGCTCTACAATGAGCAGTTCTTC.

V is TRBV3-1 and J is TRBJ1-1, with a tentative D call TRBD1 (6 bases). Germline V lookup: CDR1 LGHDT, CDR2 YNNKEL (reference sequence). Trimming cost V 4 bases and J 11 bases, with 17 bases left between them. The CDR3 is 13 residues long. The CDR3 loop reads CASSPSGATGAFF. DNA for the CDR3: TGTGCCAGCAGCCCTTCGGGGGCCACGGGGGCTTTCTTT.

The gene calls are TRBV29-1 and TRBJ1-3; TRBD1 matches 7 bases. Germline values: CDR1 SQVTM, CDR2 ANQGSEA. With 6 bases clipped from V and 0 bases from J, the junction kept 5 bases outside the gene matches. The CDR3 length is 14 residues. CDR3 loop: CSVGDSRSGNTIYF. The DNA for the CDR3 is TGCAGCGTAGGGGACAGCCGCTCTGGAAACACCATATATTTT.

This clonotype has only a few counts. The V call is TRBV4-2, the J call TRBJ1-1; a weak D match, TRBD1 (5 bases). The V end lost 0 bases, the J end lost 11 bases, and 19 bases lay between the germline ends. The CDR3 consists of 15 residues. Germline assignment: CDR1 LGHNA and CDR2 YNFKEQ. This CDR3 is CASSQDQGAAAAAFF. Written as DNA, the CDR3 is TGTGCCAGCAGCCAAGATCAGGGAGCAGCTGCGGCGGCTTTCTTT.

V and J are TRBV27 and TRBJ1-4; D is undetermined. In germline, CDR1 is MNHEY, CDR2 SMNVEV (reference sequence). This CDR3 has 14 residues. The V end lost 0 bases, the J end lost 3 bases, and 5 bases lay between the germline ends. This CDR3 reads CASSLSQSNEKLFF. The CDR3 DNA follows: TGTGCCAGCAGTTTATCCCAGTCTAATGAAAAACTGTTTTTT.

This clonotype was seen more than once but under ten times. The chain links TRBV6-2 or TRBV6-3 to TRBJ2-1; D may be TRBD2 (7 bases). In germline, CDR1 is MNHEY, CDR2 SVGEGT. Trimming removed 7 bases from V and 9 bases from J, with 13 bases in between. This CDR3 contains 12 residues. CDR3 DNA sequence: TGTGCCAGCATTGGGGAGGGGGTTGAGCAGTTCTTC. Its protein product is CASIGEGVEQFF.

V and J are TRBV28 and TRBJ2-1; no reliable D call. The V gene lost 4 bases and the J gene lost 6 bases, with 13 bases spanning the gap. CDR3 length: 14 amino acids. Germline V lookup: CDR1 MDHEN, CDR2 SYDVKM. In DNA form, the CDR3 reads TGTGCCAGCAGTTCCCTGCTTCCTTTCAATGAGCAGTTCTTC. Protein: CASSSLLPFNEQFF.

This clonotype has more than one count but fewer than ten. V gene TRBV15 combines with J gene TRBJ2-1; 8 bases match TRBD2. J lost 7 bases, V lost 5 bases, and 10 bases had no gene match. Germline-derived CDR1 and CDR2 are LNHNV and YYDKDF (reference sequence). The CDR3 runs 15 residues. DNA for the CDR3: TGTGCCACCAGCTTACCCAGCGGGAGATCGAATGAGCAGTTCTTC. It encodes CATSLPSGRSNEQFF.

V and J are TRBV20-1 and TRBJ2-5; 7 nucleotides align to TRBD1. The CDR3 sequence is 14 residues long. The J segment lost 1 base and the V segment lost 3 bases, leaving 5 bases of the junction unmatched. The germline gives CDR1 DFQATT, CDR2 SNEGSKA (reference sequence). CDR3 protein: CSARRGGIQETQYF. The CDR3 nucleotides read TGCAGTGCTAGGCGAGGGGGCATCCAAGAGACCCAGTACTTC.

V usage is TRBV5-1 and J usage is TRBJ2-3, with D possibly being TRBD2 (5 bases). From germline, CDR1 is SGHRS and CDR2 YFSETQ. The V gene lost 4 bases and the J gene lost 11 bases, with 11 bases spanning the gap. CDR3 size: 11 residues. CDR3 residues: CASSPGRVQYF. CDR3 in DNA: TGCGCCAGCAGCCCGGGGAGAGTGCAGTATTTT.

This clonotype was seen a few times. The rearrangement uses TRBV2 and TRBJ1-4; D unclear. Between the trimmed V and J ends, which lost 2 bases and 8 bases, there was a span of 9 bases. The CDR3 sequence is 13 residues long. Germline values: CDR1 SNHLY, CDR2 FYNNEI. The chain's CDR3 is CASSERRSEKLFF. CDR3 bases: TGTGCCAGCAGTGAACGTAGGTCAGAAAAACTGTTTTTT.

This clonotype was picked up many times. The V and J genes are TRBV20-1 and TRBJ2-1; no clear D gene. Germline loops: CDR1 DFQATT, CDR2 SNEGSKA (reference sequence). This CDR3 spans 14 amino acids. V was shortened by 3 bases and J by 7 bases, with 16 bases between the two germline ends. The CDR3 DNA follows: TGCAGTGCTAGTGGGCCGCGAATGGAGAATGAGCAGTTCTTC. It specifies CSASGPRMENEQFF.

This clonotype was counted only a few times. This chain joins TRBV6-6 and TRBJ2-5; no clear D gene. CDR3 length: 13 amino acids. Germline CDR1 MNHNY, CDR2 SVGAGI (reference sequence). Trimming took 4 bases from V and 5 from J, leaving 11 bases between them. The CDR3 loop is CASSSHPLETQYF. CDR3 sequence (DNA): TGTGCCAGCAGTTCCCACCCTCTCGAGACCCAGTACTTC.

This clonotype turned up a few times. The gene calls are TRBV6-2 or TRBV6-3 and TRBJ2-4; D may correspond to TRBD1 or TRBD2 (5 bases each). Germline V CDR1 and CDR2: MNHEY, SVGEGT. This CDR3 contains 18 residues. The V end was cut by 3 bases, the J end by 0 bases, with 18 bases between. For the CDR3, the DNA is TGTGCCAGCAGTTATGGGGGTTTCTTTTCGACAGCCAAAAACATTCAGTACTTC. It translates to CASSYGGFFSTAKNIQYF.

CDR3 sequence: CAISDLGDSRLFEQFF. The CDR3 region has the DNA TGTGCCATCAGTGATTTAGGGGACTCACGGTTGTTTGAACAGTTCTTC. V gene TRBV10-3 combines with J gene TRBJ2-1; a weak D match, TRBD2 (6 bases). The CDR3 runs 16 residues. Trimming took 3 bases from V and 13 from J, leaving 25 bases between them. The germline V gene encodes CDR1 ENHRY and CDR2 SYGVKD.

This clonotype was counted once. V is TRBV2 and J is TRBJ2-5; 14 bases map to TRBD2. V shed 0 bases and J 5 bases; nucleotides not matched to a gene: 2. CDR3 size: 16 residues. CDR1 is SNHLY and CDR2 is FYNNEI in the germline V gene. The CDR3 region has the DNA TGTGCCAGCAGTGAAGCGCGGACTAGCGGGAGGGAGACCCAGTACTTC. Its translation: CASSEARTSGRETQYF.

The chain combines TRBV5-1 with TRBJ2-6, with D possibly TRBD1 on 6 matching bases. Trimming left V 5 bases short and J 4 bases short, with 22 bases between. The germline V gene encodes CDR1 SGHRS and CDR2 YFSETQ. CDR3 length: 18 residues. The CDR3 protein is CASSPSGQGFVGANVLTF. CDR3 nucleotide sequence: TGCGCCAGCAGTCCATCGGGACAAGGGTTCGTCGGGGCCAACGTCCTGACTTTC.

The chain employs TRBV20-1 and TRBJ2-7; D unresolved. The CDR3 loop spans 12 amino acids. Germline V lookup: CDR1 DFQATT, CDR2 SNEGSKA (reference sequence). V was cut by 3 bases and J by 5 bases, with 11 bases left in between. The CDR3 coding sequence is TGCAGTGCTAGTTTCGTGGGGAACGAGCAGTACTTC. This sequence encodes CSASFVGNEQYF.

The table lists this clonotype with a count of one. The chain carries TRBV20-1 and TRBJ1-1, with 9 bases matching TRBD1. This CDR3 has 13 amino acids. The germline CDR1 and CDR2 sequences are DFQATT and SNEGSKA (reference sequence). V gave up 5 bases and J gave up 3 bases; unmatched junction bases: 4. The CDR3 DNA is TGCAGTGCTGAGGACAGGGGTGACACTGAAGCTTTCTTT. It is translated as CSAEDRGDTEAFF.

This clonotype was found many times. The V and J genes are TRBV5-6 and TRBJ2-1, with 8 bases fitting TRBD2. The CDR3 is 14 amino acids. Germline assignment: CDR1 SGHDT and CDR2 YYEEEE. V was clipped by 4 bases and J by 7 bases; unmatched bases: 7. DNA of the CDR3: TGTGCCAGCAGCACGGCGGGGGGCCTTAATGAGCAGTTCTTC. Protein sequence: CASSTAGGLNEQFF.

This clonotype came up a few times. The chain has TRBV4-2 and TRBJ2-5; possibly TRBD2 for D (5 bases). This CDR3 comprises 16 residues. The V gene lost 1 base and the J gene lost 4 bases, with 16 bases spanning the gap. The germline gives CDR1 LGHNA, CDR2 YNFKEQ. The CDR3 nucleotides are TGTGCCAGCAGCCAAGCATCGTTCGGGGTGACAGAGACCCAGTACTTC. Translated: CASSQASFGVTETQYF.